This is a list of T cell receptor beta chains from one sample in a study of blood T cell repertoires in COVID-19. The data were produced by immunoSEQ multiplex PCR, yet TCRdb's version contains in-frame clones alone and is incomplete. Of about 200,000 clones in the sample, about four fifths were seen once. Sequencing input: PBMCs or T cells enriched from blood (not recorded which). Receptors originate from a man aged 35-49 years who had recovered from COVID-19. Each CDR3 is given with its conserved first and last residue.

TRBJ2-7 TRBV30 CAWTRTAVYEQYF
TRBJ2-2 TRBV4-3 CASSPGSGELFF
TRBJ2-3 TRBV29-1 CSVESPTGGGPDTQYF
TRBJ1-2 TRBV12-3/TRBV12-4 CASSHRGYGYTF
TRBJ1-2 TRBV20-1 CSADRNYGYTF
TRBJ2-1 TRBV18 CASSHTRRTSYNEQFF
TRBJ2-5 TRBV7-2 CASSQSAKGGRRAQETQYF
TRBJ1-4 TRBV6-1 CASSADRVATNEKLFF
TRBJ1-1 TRBV4-2 CASSQDRQGALLRAFF
TRBJ1-2 TRBV7-6 CASSENPTGDGYTF
TRBJ1-5 TRBV28 CALGTGGHSNQPQHF